This TCR beta chain derives from a study of T cell responses to AZD1222 COVID-19 vaccine. Study-level results: Spike-specific TCR repertoires showed rising breadth and depth after two AZD1222 doses. Recipients of AZD1222 seropositive at baseline numbered only six or seven. In all cases, repertoires were sampled only after the peak T cell response. With dominance at 160-218 and 743-854, vaccine-associated CD4 TCRs spanned spike.

The method was immunoSEQ multiplex PCR; TCRdb's version includes in-frame clones alone and lacks a portion of them. The table shows under 200,000 clones, with over 85% occurring only once. V dropped 7 bases and J dropped 4 bases, with 13 bases sitting between them. The CDR3 is 13 residues long. Germline V gives CDR1 MNHEY, CDR2 SMNVEV (reference sequence). On this clone itself: Its specificity is unknown.

The source is an adult who received the MenACWY meningococcal vaccine as a control. The chain has TRBV27 and TRBJ1-2; possibly TRBD1 for D (5 bases). Here the sequenced sample was peripheral blood, taken 28 days after the second dose of the MenACWY control vaccine. As DNA, the CDR3 is TGTGCCAGCACGAGGCAGGGCGGCTATGGCTACACCTTC. This translates into CASTRQGGYGYTF.